This T cell receptor (beta chain) comes out of a study of glioma-infiltrating T cells. Study-wide findings and caveats: Gliomas, especially low-grade, showed above-expected tissue-blood divergence; non-neoplastic patients showed below. CDR3 overlap between tissue and blood was very small.

The CDR3 totals 14 residues. CDR1 SQVTM and CDR2 ANQGSEA come from the germline V gene. V lost 7 bases, J lost 7 bases, and 22 bases lay in between. About this clonotype: What it recognizes is unknown. A read error may explain this, as a much larger clone is one base away.

TCR alpha and beta CDR3 regions were amplified from RNA using iRepertoire nested multiplex PCR. Input was roughly 100-450 ng of tissue mRNA or PBMC total RNA. Using its own MiXCR run on the multiplex PCR reads, TCRdb lists one record per CDR3 protein. The sample shows over 80,000 distinct CDR3 sequences, about 37% of them seen only once. J is TRBJ1-1 and V is TRBV29-1, with D unresolved. This clonotype was obtained from a human donor with low-grade glioma or glioblastoma, undergoing nonglioma brain surgery, or in good health (not recorded which). Source material: glioma tissue, nonneoplastic brain tissue, or PBMCs (not recorded which). The CDR3 coding sequence is TGCAGCGGTACAGCGACCCTGGAGGCGAGTGAAGCTTTCTTT. Its protein is CSGTATLEASEAFF.